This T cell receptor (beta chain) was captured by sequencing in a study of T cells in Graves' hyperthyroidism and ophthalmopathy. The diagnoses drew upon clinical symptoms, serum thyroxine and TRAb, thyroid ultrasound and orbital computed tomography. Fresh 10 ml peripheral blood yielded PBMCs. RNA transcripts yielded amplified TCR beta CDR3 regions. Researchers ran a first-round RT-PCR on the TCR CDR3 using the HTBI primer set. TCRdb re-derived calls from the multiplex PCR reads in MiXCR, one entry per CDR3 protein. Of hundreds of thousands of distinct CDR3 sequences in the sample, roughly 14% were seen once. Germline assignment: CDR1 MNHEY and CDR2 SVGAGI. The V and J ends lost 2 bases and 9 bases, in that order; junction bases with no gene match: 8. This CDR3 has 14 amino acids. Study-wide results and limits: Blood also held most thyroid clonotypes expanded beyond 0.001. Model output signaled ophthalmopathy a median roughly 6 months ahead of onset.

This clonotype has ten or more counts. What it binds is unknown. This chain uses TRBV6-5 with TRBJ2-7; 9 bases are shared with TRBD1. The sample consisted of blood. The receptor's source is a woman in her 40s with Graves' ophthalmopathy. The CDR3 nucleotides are TGTGCCAGCAGTTACCCAGGGGACAGGGTGGGGCAGTACTTC. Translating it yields CASSYPGDRVGQYF.